Below, 24 T cell receptor beta chains from the same sample are listed, as sequenced in a study of CD8 T cells in Susac syndrome (dated by TCRdb to the late 2010s). Library method: the immunoSEQ multiplex PCR assay. RNA was extracted using the RNeasy kit, and roughly 0.45 to 1 microgram was reverse transcribed with random hexamers. TCRdb cleaned the public reads at Q25 with fastp, built clones with MiXCR and kept in-frame beta chains. Every CDR3 protein is listed once, alongside the most common genes and DNA of its rows. A total of around 200,000 distinct CDR3 sequences appear in this sample, more than 85% of them only once. Approximately 0.075% of the sample is taken by the ten largest. Input material: CD4+ T cells from PBMCs. All receptors derive from a human donor with multiple sclerosis.

The chain couples TRBV3-1 to TRBJ1-2; maybe TRBD1 (5 bases). The CDR3 has 15 residues. CDR1 and CDR2 (germline): LGHDT, YNNKEL (reference sequence). V was pared by 0 bases and J by 8 bases, with 16 bases between. CDR3 residues: CASSQDWKQAWGYTF. In DNA form, the CDR3 reads TGTGCCAGCAGCCAAGATTGGAAACAGGCCTGGGGCTACACCTTC.

V is TRBV18 and J is TRBJ2-5, with D possibly matching TRBD2 (7 bases). The germline V and J ends were trimmed by 4 bases and 2 bases, with 17 bases remaining between them. Per germline, CDR1 KGHSH and CDR2 LQKENI. The CDR3 length is 16 residues. CDR3 sequence reads: CASSHESGGLQETQYF. CDR3 DNA sequence: TGTGCCAGCTCACATGAATCGGGGGGCCTACAAGAGACCCAGTACTTC.

The V and J genes are TRBV4-2 and TRBJ1-1; D uncertain. The germline V gene has CDR1 LGHNA and CDR2 YNFKEQ. This CDR3 contains 16 residues. Trimming shortened V by 0 bases and J by 0 bases, and 11 bases separated the two germline ends. The CDR3 sequence is CASSQDGVYMNTEAFF. The CDR3 DNA is TGTGCCAGCAGCCAAGATGGGGTCTATATGAACACTGAAGCTTTCTTT.

The chain recombines TRBV11-3 with TRBJ1-1; no clear D. This CDR3 is 13 amino acids long. Germline V lookup: CDR1 SGHNT, CDR2 YENEEA. V was pared by 5 bases and J by 2 bases, with 9 bases between. Written as DNA, the CDR3 is TGTGCCAGCAGCCTTGAGACTAACACTGAAGCTTTCTTT. It translates to CASSLETNTEAFF.

This chain connects TRBV19 to TRBJ1-1; the match to TRBD1 covers 7 bases. The V gene end was trimmed by 8 bases and the J gene end by 4 bases; junction bases not matched to a gene: 7. The germline CDR1 and CDR2 sequences are LNHDA and SQIVND (reference sequence). The CDR3 extends over 13 amino acids. The CDR3 region has the DNA TGTGCCAGTGGGACAGTTCGGCTCACTGAAGCTTTCTTT. This sequence encodes CASGTVRLTEAFF.

V usage is TRBV20-1 and J usage is TRBJ2-7; 9 bases map to TRBD2. The germline V gene has CDR1 DFQATT and CDR2 SNEGSKA (reference sequence). The CDR3 spans 15 residues. Germline trimming cut 6 bases from V and 2 bases from J; bases unmatched to any gene: 11. This CDR3 reads CSAPGPAGGAYEQYF. The CDR3 DNA follows: TGCAGTGCCCCAGGGCCAGCGGGGGGTGCCTACGAGCAGTACTTC.

The CDR3 coding sequence is TGTGCCTGGAGTGTAGGCCAGACAGATACGCAGTATTTT. Protein product: CAWSVGQTDTQYF. The chain has TRBV30 and TRBJ2-3, with D uncertain. CDR1 is GTSNPN, CDR2 SVGIG, per germline (reference sequence). The CDR3 runs to 13 residues. V was pared by 0 bases and J by 3 bases, with 7 bases between.

A single count supports this clonotype. This chain joins TRBV16 and TRBJ1-4, with a tentative D call TRBD1 (5 bases). CDR3 length equals 13 residues. V lost 4 bases and J 11 bases, leaving 14 bases between the germline ends. CDR1 is KGHSY and CDR2 is FQNENV in the germline V gene. The CDR3 here is CASSPDGQGKLFF. The CDR3 coding sequence is TGTGCCAGCAGCCCCGACGGGCAGGGTAAACTGTTTTTT.

J is TRBJ2-5 and V is TRBV2, with 8 bases that match TRBD2. Looked up from germline, CDR1 is SNHLY and CDR2 is FYNNEI. The CDR3 has 16 amino acids. The junction had 16 bases not matched to a gene; V was cut back by 6 bases and J by 7 bases. The CDR3: CASRPTGGLGVGTQYF. The CDR3 nucleotides read TGTGCCAGCAGACCCACGGGGGGGCTGGGGGTCGGGACCCAGTACTTC.

The V call is TRBV9, the J call TRBJ1-1; tentative D call: TRBD1 (5 bases). Looked up from germline, CDR1 is SGDLS and CDR2 is YYNGEE. The V and J ends lost 0 bases and 3 bases respectively, with 12 bases between them. The CDR3 is 15 amino acids. The CDR3 loop is CASSVGTGPDTEAFF. The CDR3 DNA reads as TGTGCCAGCAGCGTAGGAACAGGCCCCGACACTGAAGCTTTCTTT. The full variable domain, rest sourced from reference TRBV9 and TRBJ1-1, is DSGVTQTPKHLITATGQRVTLRCSPRSGDLSVYWYQQSLDQGLQFLIQYYNGEERAKGNILERFSAQQFPDLHSELNLSSLELGDSALYFCASSVGTGPDTEAFFGQGTRLTVV.

The chain couples TRBV23-1 to TRBJ1-6, with D maybe TRBD1 (6 bases). TRBV23-1 qualifies as an ORF whose function is uncertain. The ends were cut back, 4 bases at V and 13 bases at J, with 11 bases in the middle. The CDR3 runs to 12 residues. Written as DNA, the CDR3 is TGCGCCAGCAGTCGCGACAGGCCGCCCCTCCACTTT. Translating gives CASSRDRPPLHF.

Comment on this clonotype: A read error may account for a junction end that differs from germline. The genes are TRBV3-1 and TRBJ1-2; 7 bases line up with TRBD1. The V gene's germline CDR1 is LGHDT and CDR2 YNNKEL (reference sequence). This CDR3 has 13 residues. In nucleotides, the CDR3 is TGTGCCAGCAGCCAAATGGTGGGCGACAGGGTTTACTTC. As protein: CASSQMVGDRVYF.

This chain joins TRBV25-1 and TRBJ1-4; D call uncertain. CDR1 and CDR2 from the germline V gene are MGHDK and SYGVNS. The CDR3 runs 15 residues. V was trimmed by 1 base and J by 4 bases, leaving 10 bases between them. CDR3 protein: CASSESAQINEKLFF. DNA of the CDR3: TGTGCCAGCAGTGAATCAGCGCAGATTAATGAAAAACTGTTTTTT.

On this clonotype: The CDR3 does not end in the conserved phenylalanine or tryptophan, so this is likely a read error. The CDR3 protein is CASSQDLSRQGDYGYTL. In DNA form, the CDR3 reads TGTGCCAGCAGCCAAGATCTTTCTCGACAGGGCGACTATGGCTACACCCTC. The V call is TRBV5-6, the J call TRBJ1-2; TRBD1 matches at 7 bases. Germline V gene sequence: CDR1 SGHDT, CDR2 YYEEEE. Trimming removed 4 bases from V and 3 bases from J; junction bases left unmatched: 15. The CDR3 spans 17 residues.

The chain couples TRBV29-1 to TRBJ1-2; weak D call: TRBD1 (5 bases). V lost 6 bases, J lost 4 bases, and 18 bases lay in between. The CDR3 sequence is 14 residues long. The germline V gene has CDR1 SQVTM and CDR2 ANQGSEA. The CDR3 region has the DNA TGCAGCGTCGATATCGCCGGGGGGTCCTATGGCTACACCTTC. The encoded protein is CSVDIAGGSYGYTF.

This clonotype occurred once. The chain couples TRBV20-1 to TRBJ1-6; possible D gene TRBD1, 5 bases. There are 15 residues in the CDR3. Trimming removed 4 bases at V and 2 bases at J, with 12 bases between. Looked up from germline, CDR1 is DFQATT and CDR2 is SNEGSKA (reference sequence). In DNA, the CDR3 is TGCAGTGCTATAGGGGCGGGGGCCTATAATTCACCCCTCCACTTT. Its translation: CSAIGAGAYNSPLHF.

V gene TRBV5-1 combines with J gene TRBJ2-4; 11 positions agree with TRBD1. The CDR3 sequence is 13 residues long. Germline loops: CDR1 SGHRS, CDR2 YFSETQ. V gave up 3 bases and J gave up 10 bases; unmatched junction bases: 3. The CDR3 DNA is TGCGCCAGCAGCTCCGGGACAGGGGGAATTCAGTACTTC. It specifies CASSSGTGGIQYF.

The chain is built from TRBV5-1 and TRBJ2-3; D might be TRBD1 (6 bases). The ends were cut back, 2 bases at V and 1 base at J, with 11 bases in the middle. The CDR3 length is 15 residues. Germline V lookup: CDR1 SGHRS, CDR2 YFSETQ. The CDR3 DNA sequence: TGCGCCAGCAGCTTCTTGACAGGCGGCACAGATACGCAGTATTTT. It specifies CASSFLTGGTDTQYF.

The rearrangement joins TRBV28 to TRBJ1-5; 10 nucleotides align to TRBD1. Germline lookup yields CDR1 MDHEN and CDR2 SYDVKM. This CDR3 is built from 18 residues. Trimming cost V 5 bases and J 6 bases; bases outside gene matches: 16. CDR3 loop: CASSQGGQGMFLRQPQHF. DNA of the CDR3: TGTGCCAGCAGTCAGGGGGGACAGGGGATGTTCCTTCGTCAGCCCCAGCATTTT.

The rearrangement joins TRBV25-1 to TRBJ2-5; 8 bases align to TRBD2. Looked up from germline, CDR1 is MGHDK and CDR2 is SYGVNS. Germline trimming cut 3 bases from V and 2 bases from J; bases unmatched to any gene: 11. The CDR3 loop spans 17 amino acids. The CDR3 coding sequence is TGTGCCAGCAGTGATGCAGGGCCAGCGGGGGCACAAGAGACCCAGTACTTC. It translates to CASSDAGPAGAQETQYF.

The V and J genes are TRBV20-1 and TRBJ2-5; 10 bases agree with TRBD1. The V segment lost 5 bases and the J segment 4 bases; nucleotides outside the gene matches: 7. The CDR3 covers 14 residues. Germline V CDR1 and CDR2: DFQATT, SNEGSKA (reference sequence). The chain's CDR3 is CSARGQGFSETQYF. CDR3 in DNA: TGCAGTGCTCGGGGACAGGGGTTTTCAGAGACCCAGTACTTC.

This clonotype appeared a few times. The V and J genes are TRBV5-6 and TRBJ1-2; D perhaps matches TRBD1 (6 bases). Per the germline V gene, CDR1 is SGHDT and CDR2 is YYEEEE. Trimming cost V 0 bases and J 4 bases, with 7 bases left between them. This CDR3 has 13 amino acids. The CDR3 loop is CASSLDRAYGYTF. The DNA for the CDR3 is TGTGCCAGCAGCTTGGACAGGGCCTATGGCTACACCTTC.

The rearrangement uses TRBV12-3 or TRBV12-4 and TRBJ1-2; TRBD1 aligns across 7 bases. The CDR3 has 13 amino acids. J gave up 8 bases and V 2 bases, and 5 bases lay outside the gene matches. This chain's CDR3 is CASSLTGTEGYTF. The CDR3, as DNA: TGTGCCAGCAGTTTAACCGGGACAGAAGGCTACACCTTC.

The chain joins TRBV29-1 to TRBJ2-1; D is perhaps TRBD2 (6 bases). CDR3 length equals 12 residues. Germline V CDR1 and CDR2: SQVTM, ANQGSEA. V gave up 6 bases and J gave up 4 bases, with 10 bases separating them. CDR3 residues: CSVAGTYNEQFF. The DNA for the CDR3 is TGCAGCGTCGCCGGGACTTACAATGAGCAGTTCTTC.